These 24 T cell receptor beta chains came from one sample sequenced in a study of blood T cell repertoires in COVID-19. Sequenced by immunoSEQ multiplex PCR; TCRdb stores in-frame clones only, minus some. The data show 65,000 to 95,000 clones, around four fifths seen once. The sequencing sample was made of peripheral blood. The receptors were gathered from an elderly man with active or convalescent COVID-19.

This chain connects TRBV19 to TRBJ1-1, with 8 nucleotides matching TRBD1. Per germline, CDR1 LNHDA and CDR2 SQIVND (reference sequence). The CDR3 sequence is 12 residues long. The V gene end was trimmed by 5 bases and the J gene end by 14 bases; junction bases not matched to a gene: 10. CDR3 amino acids: CASSPAPGGSFF. The CDR3 nucleotides are TGTGCCAGTAGTCCGGCCCCAGGGGGCTCGTTCTTT.

This chain uses TRBV11-3 with TRBJ2-1, with TRBD2 identical over 13 bases. The CDR3 sequence is 19 residues long. The V gene end was trimmed by 3 bases and the J gene end by 0 bases; junction bases not matched to a gene: 8. The germline CDR1 and CDR2 sequences are SGHNT and YENEEA. The DNA of the CDR3 is TGTGCCAGCAGCTTGACTAGCGGGGGGCCACCGAGCTCCTACAATGAGCAGTTCTTC. It yields the protein CASSLTSGGPPSSYNEQFF.

This clone came up a few times. The chain is built from TRBV7-9 and TRBJ2-3; TRBD1 might be the D (6 bases). V lost 5 bases and J lost 2, with 20 bases in between. CDR1 is SEHNR and CDR2 is FQNEAQ in the germline V gene (reference sequence). This CDR3 is built from 17 residues. The CDR3 region is CASSKRDTAGPTDTQYF. The CDR3 DNA reads as TGTGCCAGCAGCAAACGGGACACAGCCGGGCCCACAGATACGCAGTATTTT.

The chain has TRBV9 and TRBJ1-3, with a possible D match to TRBD1 (5 bases). Trimming stripped 4 bases from V and 4 bases from J, with 15 bases between. The germline V gene encodes CDR1 SGDLS and CDR2 YYNGEE. This CDR3 region has 15 residues. The CDR3 bases are TGTGCCAGCAGCCCTCGGGGGGACGGGGGAAACACCATATATTTT. Its protein product is CASSPRGDGGNTIYF.

The rearrangement uses TRBV7-8 and TRBJ2-1, with D uncertain. CDR3 length equals 14 residues. Per germline, CDR1 SGHVS and CDR2 FQNEAQ. The V end lost 5 bases, the J end lost 2 bases, and 10 bases lay between the germline ends. The CDR3 here is CASSPMPAYNEQFF. In DNA form, the CDR3 reads TGTGCCAGCAGCCCGATGCCGGCCTACAATGAGCAGTTCTTC.

The V and J genes are TRBV11-3 and TRBJ1-2, with a weak D call TRBD1 (5 bases). V was cut by 3 bases and J by 1 base, with 9 bases left in between. The CDR3 spans 14 residues. Germline CDR1 SGHNT, CDR2 YENEEA. The chain's CDR3 is CASSLEGYNYGYTF. In DNA, the CDR3 is TGTGCCAGCAGCTTGGAGGGGTATAACTATGGCTACACCTTC.

The rearrangement joins TRBV18 to TRBJ1-2; D gene unclear. The germline V gene encodes CDR1 KGHSH and CDR2 LQKENI. Trimming stripped 2 bases from V and 0 bases from J, with 10 bases between. The CDR3 is made up of 15 amino acids. The CDR3 protein is CASSPYSTANYGYTF. The CDR3 DNA reads TGTGCCAGCTCACCATACAGCACAGCTAACTATGGCTACACCTTC.

Here the CDR3 reads CASSVARAPPYNEQFF. In DNA form, the CDR3 reads TGTGCCAGTAGTGTGGCCAGGGCACCCCCCTACAATGAGCAGTTCTTC. The V call is TRBV19, the J call TRBJ2-1, with D perhaps TRBD1 (5 bases). From germline, CDR1 is LNHDA and CDR2 SQIVND (reference sequence). The CDR3 spans 16 residues. V lost 5 bases and J 2 bases, leaving 16 bases between the germline ends. The variable domain in full, completed from reference TRBV19 and TRBJ2-1, reads DGGITQSPKYLFRKEGQNVTLSCEQNLNHDAMYWYRQDPGQGLRLIYYSQIVNDFQKGDIAEGYSVSREKKESFPLTVTSAQKNPTAFYLCASSVARAPPYNEQFFGPGTRLTVL.

The gene calls are TRBV19 and TRBJ1-2; 9 nucleotides line up with TRBD1. Germline V lookup: CDR1 LNHDA, CDR2 SQIVND (reference sequence). The CDR3 totals 14 residues. V lost 6 bases to trimming and J lost 4 bases; unmatched junction nucleotides: 6. DNA of the CDR3: TGTGCCAGTAGCACCGGGACAGGGATCTATGGCTACACCTTC. Translating it yields CASSTGTGIYGYTF.

This CDR3 is CASSLDPSRGGGSPLHF. The CDR3 DNA sequence: TGTGCCAGCAGCTTAGATCCTTCCAGGGGCGGAGGATCACCCCTCCACTTT. The chain links TRBV7-2 to TRBJ1-6; D is possibly TRBD1 (6 bases). Trimming removed 1 base from V and 10 bases from J, with 20 bases in between. Germline V lookup: CDR1 SGHTA, CDR2 FQGNSA. This CDR3 region has 17 residues. Based on the CDR3 plus reference TRBV7-2 and TRBJ1-6, the full variable domain is GAGVSQSPSNKVTEKGKDVELRCDPISGHTALYWYRQSLGQGLEFLIYFQGNSAPDKSGLPSDRFSAERTGGSVSTLTIQRTQQEDSAVYLCASSLDPSRGGGSPLHFGNGTRLTVT.

V and J are TRBV1 and TRBJ1-6; the DNA was not used to check the table's D call, TRBD1. TRBV1 is flagged as a pseudogene. The CDR3 contains 15 residues. Here the CDR3 DNA reads TGCACCAGCAGCCAAAGTCCAGGGGGCGGTTCACCCCTCCACTTT. Encoded protein: CTSSQSPGGGSPLHF.

This clone was counted many times. The genes are TRBV5-4 and TRBJ2-1, with 9 nucleotides matching TRBD1. The CDR3 runs to 15 residues. Losses at the gene ends were 2 bases for V and 5 bases for J; bases not matched to a gene: 5. The germline gives CDR1 SGHNT, CDR2 YYREEE (reference sequence). The CDR3 nucleotides read TGTGCCAGCAGCTTTGTCTGGACAGGGGACAATGAGCAGTTCTTC. This sequence encodes CASSFVWTGDNEQFF.

The chain carries TRBV28 and TRBJ1-2; no reliable D call. In germline, CDR1 is MDHEN, CDR2 SYDVKM. CDR3 length: 13 amino acids. V dropped 3 bases and J dropped 4 bases, with 9 bases sitting between them. CDR3 region: CASSFREGYGYTF. CDR3 nucleotides: TGTGCCAGCAGTTTTAGGGAGGGCTATGGCTACACCTTC.

The chain combines TRBV2 with TRBJ2-5; D is possibly TRBD2 (6 bases). The CDR3 is 17 amino acids. Germline CDR1 is SNHLY and CDR2 is FYNNEI. V was pared by 8 bases and J by 4 bases, with 26 bases between. Here the CDR3 reads CASPRGRGITYAETQYF. CDR3 sequence (DNA): TGTGCCAGCCCCCGCGGCCGGGGGATCACCTATGCAGAGACCCAGTACTTC.

The chain uses TRBV5-4 and TRBJ2-1; D perhaps matches TRBD1 (6 bases). There are 15 residues in the CDR3. The V end lost 0 bases, the J end lost 8 bases, and 15 bases lay between the germline ends. Germline V gene lookup returns CDR1 SGHNT and CDR2 YYREEE (reference sequence). This CDR3 reads CASSLATQGDDEQFF. The CDR3 coding sequence is TGTGCCAGCAGCTTGGCCACACAGGGAGACGATGAGCAGTTCTTC.

The gene calls are TRBV2 and TRBJ2-5; D might be TRBD2 (7 bases). Germline loops: CDR1 SNHLY, CDR2 FYNNEI. Deletions cut 8 bases from V and 6 bases from J, with 22 bases between. This CDR3 comprises 15 residues. This CDR3 reads CASEGVRRGQKTQYF. In nucleotides, the CDR3 is TGTGCCAGCGAGGGAGTGAGGCGGGGGCAAAAGACCCAGTACTTC.

The chain uses TRBV4-1 and TRBJ1-1; 7 bases agree with TRBD1. The CDR3 runs to 13 residues. Germline CDR1 and CDR2: MGHRA and YSYEKL. V lost 0 bases, J lost 9 bases, and 4 bases stayed unmatched. The chain's CDR3 is CASSQDWDSKAFF. CDR3 DNA: TGCGCCAGCAGCCAAGATTGGGACAGTAAAGCTTTCTTT.

The rearrangement uses TRBV19 and TRBJ2-3, with 15 nucleotides matching TRBD2. V lost 6 bases and J lost 5; bases outside the gene matches: 12. The CDR3 contains 18 residues. The germline gives CDR1 LNHDA, CDR2 SQIVND (reference sequence). The CDR3 DNA reads TGTGCCAGTAGCCGACCGCGGACTAGCGGGAGGGTGAGAGATACGCAGTATTTT. Its translation: CASSRPRTSGRVRDTQYF.

V is TRBV6-5 and J is TRBJ1-4; TRBD1 is a possible D gene (6 bases). The V gene lost 6 bases and the J gene lost 3 bases, with 14 bases spanning the gap. CDR3 length: 15 amino acids. CDR1 and CDR2 from the germline V gene are MNHEY and SVGAGI. The CDR3 loop is CASRDTGLPNEKLFF. As DNA, the CDR3 is TGTGCCAGCAGGGACACAGGGTTACCTAATGAAAAACTGTTTTTT.

The chain has TRBV28 and TRBJ1-4; D remains unclear. Germline CDR1 MDHEN, CDR2 SYDVKM. CDR3 length: 13 residues. The V end lost 2 bases, the J end lost 5 bases, and 6 bases lay between the germline ends. The CDR3 protein is CASSLIQNEKLFF. CDR3 sequence (DNA): TGTGCCAGCAGTTTAATACAAAATGAAAAACTGTTTTTT.

This chain joins TRBV18 and TRBJ2-3; 9 positions match TRBD1. The V and J ends lost 3 bases and 6 bases, in that order; junction bases with no gene match: 10. The CDR3 length is 16 residues. Looked up from germline, CDR1 is KGHSH and CDR2 is LQKENI. CDR3 nucleotide sequence: TGTGCCAGCTCACCCAGGGGACAGGGACCGCCGGATACGCAGTATTTT. Translated: CASSPRGQGPPDTQYF.

The V gene is TRBV12-5, the J gene TRBJ1-5; TRBD1 might be the D (5 bases). CDR3 size: 12 residues. The germline CDR1 and CDR2 sequences are LGHNT and FRNRAP. Trimming pared 5 bases from V and 9 bases from J, leaving 11 bases between. CDR3 sequence: CASGSLGPPQHF. CDR3 coding DNA: TGTGCTAGTGGTAGTCTGGGGCCGCCCCAGCATTTT.

The chain links TRBV7-9 to TRBJ2-3, with D unresolved. The CDR3 is made up of 16 amino acids. Germline V gives CDR1 SEHNR, CDR2 FQNEAQ (reference sequence). With 5 bases removed from V and 2 bases from J, the gap between germline ends came to 17 bases. The DNA for the CDR3 is TGTGCCAGCAGCACGGCTATTGGGCGAGTCACAGATACGCAGTATTTT. Its translation is CASSTAIGRVTDTQYF.

The CDR3 sequence is CASSLTVNTEAFF. The CDR3 DNA follows: TGTGCCAGCAGCTTAACCGTGAACACTGAAGCTTTCTTT. This sequence joins TRBV7-3 and TRBJ1-1; D is undetermined. V was cut by 0 bases and J by 0 bases, with 2 bases left in between. Germline lookup yields CDR1 SGHTA and CDR2 FQGTGA. The CDR3 runs to 13 residues.